This TCR beta chain was found in a study of cytomegalovirus exposure and HLA in healthy donors listed by TCRdb under 2017. About the study as a whole: An earlier analysis of approximately 640 of the donors reported 250 to 300 Gb of sequence data and around 110 million unique TCR beta sequences from around 200 million T cells. A handful of DR-DQ haplotypes were treated as single units for association and clustering because of strong linkage in the cohort. The study aimed to test whether signatures of past pathogen exposure could be identified by cataloging public T cell receptors. Every repertoire in the discovery cohort had been generated on one and the same sequencing platform. Of the 300 to 450 genotyped donors, roughly 80% fell in the genetic ancestry cluster associated with self-reported Caucasian donors. A later analysis re-examined previously published TCR beta repertoires from 600 to 700 donors and added high-resolution HLA genotyping to investigate patterns of TCR occurrence. A separate validation cohort of roughly 120 different subjects was used in addition to the 666-subject first cohort. Among some 410 genotyped donors of the cohort, an average of roughly 230,000 unique TCR beta nucleotide sequences was sequenced per donor, of which about 18% were non-productive. A later genetic analysis took genome-wide SNP genotypes for about three fifths of the 666 donors and used that subset as a discovery cohort. About 280 gigabases of sequencing data and roughly 81 million unique TCR sequences made up an early release that covered several hundred HLA-typed donors. Alongside the repertoire data, information on donor age, sex, ethnicity and CMV serostatus was compiled. In an earlier analysis of a few hundred of the donors, high-throughput TCR beta sequencing was used to judge whether each TCR beta V gene segment behaved as functional or pseudogenic. High-throughput TCR immunosequencing, statistical association of individual TCRs with disease status, and machine learning were combined to predict cytomegalovirus infection status. The study used immunosequencing to profile the T cell repertoires of hundreds of subjects and linked those repertoires to cytomegalovirus serostatus. Typing coverage differed by locus: A, B, C, DRB1 and DQB1 were typed in about 629-630 donors, DQA1 in about 550, DPA1 in 600 to 610, and DPB1 in just under 490. Rather than using new phenotypic data, the later analysis identified candidate immune exposures from TCR beta sequences and from how often those sequences occurred across donors. Both class I and class II loci were covered by HLA typing, at four-digit resolution.

This clone occurred once. The target of this receptor is not known. No much larger clonotype is one base removed from it; base qualities were not supplied. Points the paper makes about the study in general: A further reported finding was that TCR beta sequences accurately predicted the HLA-A and HLA-B alleles for most subjects in the first cohort. The authors suggested that the approach could potentially be extended to other disease states and immunological phenotypes. The sequencing pipeline was judged likely to have produced a cluster of highly shared sequence variants as a technical artifact. Most TCR sequences were observed very rarely across donors, whereas some public TCRs were present in many individuals. In both the original and validation cohorts, the classifier was reported to diagnose cytomegalovirus status with high specificity and sensitivity. In the study, about 150 TCR beta chains were listed as associated with cytomegalovirus. Specific HLA alleles were associated with roughly 17,000 TCR beta sequences at a false discovery rate of 0.05 in a later analysis. A later analysis found that HLA-associated TCR beta chains were more clonally expanded and had lower generation probabilities than equally common non-associated chains. A later analysis reported that several top co-occurrence clusters appeared linked to parvovirus B19, influenza, CMV and Epstein-Barr virus. According to a later genetic analysis, donors in an Asian-associated ancestry cluster had fewer N-insertions in productive TCRs than the approximately 630-donor mean. Because HLA typing was missing for some donors at each locus, association tests included only the typed subset. In vitro tests confirmed that a few of the cytomegalovirus-associated TCR beta chains recognize cytomegalovirus antigens. Some IMGT-functional V segments, including TRBV6-2 and TRBV6-3, could not be told apart with the 87-base-pair reads, so those segments were excluded. An association between a missense DCLRE1C variant and V-gene and J-gene trimming of TCR beta chains was found in a later genetic analysis and replicated in an independent cohort. Assigning TCR associations to individual alleles was difficult when HLA alleles, especially DR and DQ, strongly co-occurred. Sequencing depth was assumed to be roughly uniform across donors in the presence/absence analyses, though that assumption may not hold. The earlier analysis of fewer than 750 of the donors excluded some 16 rarely observed V segments, including chromosome 9 orphons, because counts were too low. In this cohort, only TCR beta chains were sequenced, and detectable features were limited by the absence of alpha or paired-chain data. In a later analysis, TCR association rates were found to vary across HLA loci, with the most associated TCRs seen for DRB1 alleles and the fewest for HLA-C alleles. In a later analysis, most CMV-associated TCR beta chains were found to appear HLA-restricted, with HLA associations seemingly driven largely by CMV exposure. Immune exposure information for the cohort was limited to CMV serostatus. Correlated functional status among segregating V segments might reflect linkage disequilibrium, but an unknown experimental factor could not be ruled out. An earlier analysis of approximately 570 of the donors showed that most TCR beta V segments appeared in productive rearrangements either about 87% or about 30% of the time, which broadly matched IMGT annotations.

The cohort consisted of approximately 690 healthy bone marrow donors. All cohort members were sampled while nominally healthy, although unrecorded immune exposures were likely present. The donor was CMV seronegative and belonged to the group of 350 or so seronegative cohort members. Each donor provided a peripheral blood sample, and peripheral blood mononuclear cells were used for TCR beta sequencing. The Qiagen DNeasy Blood Extraction Kit was used to extract genomic DNA from the blood cell samples. The library was built by means of the immunoSEQ multiplex PCR assay. For the multiplex PCR, a mixture combining 60 forward primers for TCR Vbeta segments and 13 reverse primers for TCR Jbeta segments was used. The CDR3 region of rearranged TCR beta genes was amplified from genomic DNA with a multiplex PCR assay. On the Illumina HiSeq System, the amplified TCR beta libraries were sequenced as 87-base-pair reads. The paper's processing steps were these. A later analysis tallied about 77 million unique TCR beta chains across the 600 to 700 repertoires, and about 12 million of those chains were shared by two or more donors. To remove PCR and sequencing errors, raw reads were error-corrected and collapsed into unique sequences using a nearest-neighbor algorithm that merged closely related sequences. To assign V, D and J gene segments, CDR3 sequences were aligned to IMGT reference sequences. For a sequence to be retained, a match of at least six nucleotides was required to both a V gene segment and a J gene segment. A rearrangement counted as productive if the CDR3 had no stop codons and remained in frame with V and J, and every other rearrangement counted as non-productive. Following IMGT convention, CDR3 was defined as the stretch from the second conserved V-encoded cysteine up to the conserved J-encoded phenylalanine. The earlier analysis of 500 to 750 of the donors excluded any sequence lacking an unambiguous match to a single V gene segment. An earlier analysis of several hundred of the donors called V segments functional above 56.7% productive rearrangements and segregating when the between-donor standard deviation exceeded 5%. To diagnose cytomegalovirus status from the catalog of TCR beta chain sequences, a statistical classification framework was built. V and J gene assignment, in a later analysis, came from comparing TCR nucleotide sequences with IMGT/GENE-DB human TR gene sequences. In a later analysis, CDR3 sequences and most-parsimonious VDJ recombination scenarios were assigned using the TCRdist pipeline. In a later analysis, each TCR beta chain was defined by its CDR3 amino acid sequence together with its V-gene family, and reads lacking a unique V-gene family were excluded. As a way to deal with suspected cross-contamination and a sequencing artifact, a later analysis dropped over 550 nucleotide sequences that were highly shared and had low generation probability. For each public chain, a later analysis derived a clonal expansion index from normalized ranks of inferred template counts within each repertoire. A later analysis computed generation probabilities with a VDJ recombination model fitted to out-of-frame rearrangements, and checked the results against IGoR. In a later analysis, TCR-TCR, TCR-HLA and TCR-CMV co-occurrence was scored with hypergeometric tests, and a repertoire-size bias correction was applied to TCR pairs. A later analysis estimated false discovery rates by permuting HLA or CMV assignments 20 times. In a later analysis, co-occurring TCRs were grouped using DBSCAN, with TCRdist sequence similarity added in when clustering inside HLA-allele-positive subsets. For co-occurrence clustering, repertoires with fewer than 30,000 or more than 120,000 public chains were excluded, along with four or five repertoires with anomalous nucleotide sharing. Held by TCRdb, this immuneACCESS table contains in-frame sequences only and omits some clones. Under half of the omission traces to an unresolved V gene where checked; the cause of the rest is unknown. V and J calls plus clone size are reproduced from that table; the DNA served to infer D and trimming. The sample has over 80,000 clones on record, 82% of them singletons. Jointly, the top ten make up about 4% of the sample.

The trim is 0 bases for V and 6 bases for J, with a gap of 20 bases between the germline ends. The CDR3 contains 18 residues, cysteine and phenylalanine counted. Only CDR3 DNA is held: 54 bases, read in frame from base 1. The germline V gene sets CDR1 to SGHAT and CDR2 to FQNNGV. The sequence links TRBV11-2 to TRBJ2-2; possibly the D gene is TRBD1, per 5 matching bases. This receptor was obtained from a man aged 45-60 years in good health and CMV-seronegative. The specimen sequenced was PBMCs. The DNA sequence is as follows: TGTGCCAGCAGCTTAGAGCCCCTTTCCAGGGTTAATCCCGGGGAGCTGTTTTTT. Its protein reads: CASSLEPLSRVNPGELFF.